This record concerns one T cell receptor (beta chain) sequence. The data were taken from a study of blood T cell repertoires in COVID-19. Authors' processing steps: Amplification with reference gene primers provided the estimates of nucleated cell counts. Clones were sequenced by immunoSEQ multiplex PCR, and TCRdb holds only the in-frame ones, with some missing. V, J and clone size are taken as reported in that table, and D and trimming were inferred from the DNA itself. The sample consists of 150,000 to 250,000 clones, roughly 82% of them appearing once. Enrollees, about 18 to 95 years old, lived in about two dozen US areas. The germline V gene encodes CDR1 SNHLY and CDR2 FYNNEI. V was trimmed by 6 bases and J by 4 bases, leaving 10 bases between them. This CDR3 is built from 13 residues.

This TCR came from a middle-aged man who had recovered from COVID-19. The V and J genes are TRBV2 and TRBJ1-5, with D hard to call. The source material was PBMCs or T cells enriched from blood (not recorded which). CDR3 protein: CASRRDVNQPQHF. The CDR3, as DNA: TGTGCCAGCAGGCGGGATGTTAATCAGCCCCAGCATTTT.